This is a list of T cell receptor beta chains from one sample in a study of blood T cell repertoires in COVID-19. The repertoire was sequenced with immunoSEQ multiplex PCR; TCRdb's copy has only in-frame clones and lacks some. The sample includes roughly 350,000 clones, roughly 88% of them seen just once. Sample: peripheral blood. The receptors come from a woman between 50 and 59 years old with active or convalescent COVID-19. Both conserved end residues are part of each CDR3. The D gene is left open where the match is weak. The size field is filled for only some rows; it gives once, few, many or a size class.

clone_size,d_call,v_call,j_call,cdr3_nt,cdr3_aa
-,TRBD2,TRBV4-1,TRBJ2-7,TGCGCCAGCAGCCAAGAACTAGCGAGAACCTACGAGCAGTACTTC,CASSQELARTYEQYF
-,-,TRBV27,TRBJ2-7,TGTGCCAGCAGTTTATCGGGGCCGAACTACGAGCAGTACTTC,CASSLSGPNYEQYF
-,-,TRBV19,TRBJ2-3,TGTGCCAGTAGTATTTTGAGGAAGAACGCAGATACGCAGTATTTT,CASSILRKNADTQYF
-,TRBD1,TRBV24-1,TRBJ1-2,TGTGCCACCAGTGGGTCAGAGGGACAGGGCGCTTATGGCTACACCTTC,CATSGSEGQGAYGYTF
-,TRBD1,TRBV15,TRBJ1-6,TGTGCCACCAGCAGACGACAGGGAAGCCCCCTTAATTCACCCCTCCACTTT,CATSRRQGSPLNSPLHF
-,-,TRBV15,TRBJ2-7,TGTGCCACCAGCAGAGACCCTTCGTTCGAGCAGTACTTC,CATSRDPSFEQYF
-,-,TRBV5-6,TRBJ1-6,TGTGCCAGCAGCTTGGAGGCCTCGGGGTCCTATAATTCACCCCTCCACTTT,CASSLEASGSYNSPLHF
-,-,TRBV25-1,TRBJ1-4,TGTGCCAGCAGGGCTCCGGGACATCTTAATGAAAAACTGTTTTTT,CASRAPGHLNEKLFF
-,TRBD1,TRBV19,TRBJ1-5,TGTGCCAGTAGTCCTGACAGGGATCAGCCCCAGCATTTT,CASSPDRDQPQHF
-,TRBD1,TRBV3-1/TRBV3-2,TRBJ1-2,TGTGCCAGCAGCCACGACAGGGTTCGGGATGGCTACACCTTC,CASSHDRVRDGYTF
-,TRBD2,TRBV5-1,TRBJ2-5,TGCGCCAGCAGCACCACCTCCGGGACTAGCGGCCACCTCGGGGAGACCCAGTACTTC,CASSTTSGTSGHLGETQYF
-,TRBD2,TRBV5-1,TRBJ2-2,TGCGCCAGCAGCTTGATTGCTAGCGGAAACAGGGAGCTGTTTTTT,CASSLIASGNRELFF
-,TRBD1,TRBV5-1,TRBJ1-2,TGCGCCAGCAGCTCGGGACAGTCTTTTAACTATGGCTACACCTTC,CASSSGQSFNYGYTF
-,-,TRBV19,TRBJ2-7,TGTGCCAGTAGTATCGAAGCTGAGCAGTACTTC,CASSIEAEQYF
-,-,TRBV14,TRBJ1-2,TGTGCCAGCAGCCAAGAAACCGGGGTGTACTATGGCTACACCTTC,CASSQETGVYYGYTF
-,-,TRBV7-3,TRBJ2-2,TGTGCCAGCAGCCTCCAGAGGAGGGAAAACACCGGGGAGCTGTTTTTT,CASSLQRRENTGELFF
once,-,TRBV11-2,TRBJ2-7,TGTGCCAGCAGCGACCGACTAGGTGGGGCCTACGAGCAGTACTTC,CASSDRLGGAYEQYF
once,TRBD2,TRBV7-2,TRBJ2-1,TGTGCCAGCAGCTTAAATAGCGGGAGCTCCTACAATGAGCAGTTCTTC,CASSLNSGSSYNEQFF
-,-,TRBV4-1,TRBJ1-2,TGCGCCAGCAGCCAAGTCGTTGGGCAGCAGCAAGTCTATGGCTACACCTTC,CASSQVVGQQQVYGYTF
-,TRBD1,TRBV19,TRBJ2-2,TGTGCCACCAGAGGGCCAAACTCCGGGACAGGGTTTTCCGGGGAGCTGTTTTTT,CATRGPNSGTGFSGELFF
few,-,TRBV7-3,TRBJ2-2,TGTGCCAGCAGCTTTGGAGCCGGGGAGCTGTTTTTT,CASSFGAGELFF
few,-,TRBV21-1,TRBJ2-7,TGTGCCAGCGGACAGAGGGAAGAGCTATACGAGCAGTACTTC,CASGQREELYEQYF
-,-,TRBV3-1/TRBV3-2,TRBJ1-4,TGTGCCAGCAGTCGAGGGGGGGCTGGGGAAAAACTGTTTTTT,CASSRGGAGEKLFF